This paragraph reports one T cell receptor (beta chain). The antigen is not known. Repertoires were generated with immunoSEQ multiplex PCR, while TCRdb's copy carries only in-frame clones and drops some. The sample holds about 11,000 clones, 55% to 75% seen once. The data were taken from a study of CD4+ T cells in melanoma. The study, taken as a whole, reports: In melanoma, neoantigen-specific CD4+ T cells reportedly differed in differentiation state.

The germline gives CDR1 SGHTA, CDR2 FQGNSA. The ends lost 2 bases at V and 0 bases at J; junction bases unmatched: 8. There are 18 residues in the CDR3. What was sequenced was cells from a culture (not recorded whether cultured in vitro). This TCR was recovered from a human donor with melanoma. V and J are TRBV7-2 and TRBJ2-3, with TRBD2 matching 10 bases. CDR3 loop: CASSLLPSGGLSTDTQYF. CDR3 nucleotides: TGTGCCAGCAGCTTACTCCCTAGCGGGGGCCTTAGCACAGATACGCAGTATTTT.